The source of this TCR beta chain is a study of blood T cell repertoires in COVID-19. Across the study: From the United States, Italy and Spain came samples of acute and convalescent COVID-19.

Trimming at V came to 4 bases and at J to 7 bases, leaving 6 bases not matched to a gene. There are 16 residues in the CDR3. Germline-derived CDR1 and CDR2 are KGHDR and SFDVKD. In the source study's methods: Using reference gene primer amplification, nucleated cell counts were estimated. Sequenced by immunoSEQ multiplex PCR; TCRdb stores in-frame clones only, minus some. From that table come the V and J calls and clone size; the DNA was used to work out D and trimming. The sample comprises 45,000 to 60,000 clones, approximately 90% of which are singletons, and approximately 2.8% rests with the top ten.

The chain recombines TRBV24-1 with TRBJ2-3; 14 bases align to TRBD2. The sample comprised peripheral blood. The sequence came from a man aged 50-59 years with acute or convalescent COVID-19. As DNA, the CDR3 is TGTGCCACCAGTGACGCCGGGACTAGCGGGGGATATACGCAGTATTTT. Its translation is CATSDAGTSGGYTQYF.